The entry below gives a single TCR beta chain sequence along with its context. The antigen remains undetermined. This CDR3 has 16 amino acids. Germline CDR1 MNHEY, CDR2 SVGAGI. Among CD8+ T cells, naive ones were CD45RO-CCR7+CD27+CD95-. The data derive from a study of CXCR3-negative and CXCR3-positive naive CD8 T cells. Study conclusions and caveats: Naive cells with CXCR3 showed TRB CDR3s that were more hydrophobic than those in CXCR3-negative naive cells. Unlike memory cells, which differed, naive CXCR3-negative and CXCR3-positive cells had similar TRBV-TRBJ usage.

The libraries of TRB cDNA were prepared using 5' RACE with UMI labels. TCRdb re-called the 5' RACE reads, yielding one record per CDR3 amino acid sequence without DNA. Here the sample table reports around 60,000 distinct CDR3 sequences. The clonotype originates from a human donor in good health. Some clones in this sample may be carry-over from other donors' samples. Sequencing input: naive CXCR3+ CD8+ T cells from blood. Subset indicated: CD45RO-CCR7+CD27+CD95- naive CD8+ T cells expressing CXCR3 (TNR3+). This chain links TRBV6-5 with TRBJ2-2; the TRBD1 assignment by TCRdb is unverifiable without DNA. CDR3 sequence reads: CASSLTTGWNTGELFF.